This T cell receptor beta chain was observed in a study of blood T cell repertoires in COVID-19. V was shortened by 0 bases and J by 7 bases, with 16 bases between the two germline ends. This CDR3 spans 16 amino acids. In germline, CDR1 is LGHNA, CDR2 YSLEER. Sequenced by immunoSEQ multiplex PCR; TCRdb stores in-frame clones only, minus some. Among approximately 200,000 clones listed, 87% were seen once. The source of this sequence is a man younger than 35 with acute COVID-19. Source material: PBMCs or T cells enriched from blood (not recorded which). V is TRBV4-3 and J is TRBJ2-1, with a possible D match to TRBD2 (6 bases). The CDR3 protein is CASSQDGGSRDNEQFF. CDR3 in DNA: TGCGCCAGCAGCCAAGATGGGGGGAGCCGGGATAATGAGCAGTTCTTC.